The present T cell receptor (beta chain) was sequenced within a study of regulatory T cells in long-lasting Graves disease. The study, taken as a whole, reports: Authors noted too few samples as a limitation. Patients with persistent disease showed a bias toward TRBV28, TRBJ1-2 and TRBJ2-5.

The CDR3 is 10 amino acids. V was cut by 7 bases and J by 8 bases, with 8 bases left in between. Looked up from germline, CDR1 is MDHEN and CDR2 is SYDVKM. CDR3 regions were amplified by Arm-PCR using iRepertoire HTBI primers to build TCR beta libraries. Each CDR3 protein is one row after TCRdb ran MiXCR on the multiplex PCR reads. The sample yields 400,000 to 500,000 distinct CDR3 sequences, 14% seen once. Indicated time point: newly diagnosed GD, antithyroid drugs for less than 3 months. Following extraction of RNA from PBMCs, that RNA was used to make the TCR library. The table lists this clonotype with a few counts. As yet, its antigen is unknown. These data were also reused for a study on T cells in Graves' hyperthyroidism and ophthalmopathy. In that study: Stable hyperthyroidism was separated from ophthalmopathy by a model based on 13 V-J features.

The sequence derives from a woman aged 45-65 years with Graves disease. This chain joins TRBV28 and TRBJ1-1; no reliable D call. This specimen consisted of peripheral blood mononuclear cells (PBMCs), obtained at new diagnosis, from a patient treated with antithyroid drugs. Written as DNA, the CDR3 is TGTGCCAGCACAGGCAGGGAAGCTTTCTTT. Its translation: CASTGREAFF.